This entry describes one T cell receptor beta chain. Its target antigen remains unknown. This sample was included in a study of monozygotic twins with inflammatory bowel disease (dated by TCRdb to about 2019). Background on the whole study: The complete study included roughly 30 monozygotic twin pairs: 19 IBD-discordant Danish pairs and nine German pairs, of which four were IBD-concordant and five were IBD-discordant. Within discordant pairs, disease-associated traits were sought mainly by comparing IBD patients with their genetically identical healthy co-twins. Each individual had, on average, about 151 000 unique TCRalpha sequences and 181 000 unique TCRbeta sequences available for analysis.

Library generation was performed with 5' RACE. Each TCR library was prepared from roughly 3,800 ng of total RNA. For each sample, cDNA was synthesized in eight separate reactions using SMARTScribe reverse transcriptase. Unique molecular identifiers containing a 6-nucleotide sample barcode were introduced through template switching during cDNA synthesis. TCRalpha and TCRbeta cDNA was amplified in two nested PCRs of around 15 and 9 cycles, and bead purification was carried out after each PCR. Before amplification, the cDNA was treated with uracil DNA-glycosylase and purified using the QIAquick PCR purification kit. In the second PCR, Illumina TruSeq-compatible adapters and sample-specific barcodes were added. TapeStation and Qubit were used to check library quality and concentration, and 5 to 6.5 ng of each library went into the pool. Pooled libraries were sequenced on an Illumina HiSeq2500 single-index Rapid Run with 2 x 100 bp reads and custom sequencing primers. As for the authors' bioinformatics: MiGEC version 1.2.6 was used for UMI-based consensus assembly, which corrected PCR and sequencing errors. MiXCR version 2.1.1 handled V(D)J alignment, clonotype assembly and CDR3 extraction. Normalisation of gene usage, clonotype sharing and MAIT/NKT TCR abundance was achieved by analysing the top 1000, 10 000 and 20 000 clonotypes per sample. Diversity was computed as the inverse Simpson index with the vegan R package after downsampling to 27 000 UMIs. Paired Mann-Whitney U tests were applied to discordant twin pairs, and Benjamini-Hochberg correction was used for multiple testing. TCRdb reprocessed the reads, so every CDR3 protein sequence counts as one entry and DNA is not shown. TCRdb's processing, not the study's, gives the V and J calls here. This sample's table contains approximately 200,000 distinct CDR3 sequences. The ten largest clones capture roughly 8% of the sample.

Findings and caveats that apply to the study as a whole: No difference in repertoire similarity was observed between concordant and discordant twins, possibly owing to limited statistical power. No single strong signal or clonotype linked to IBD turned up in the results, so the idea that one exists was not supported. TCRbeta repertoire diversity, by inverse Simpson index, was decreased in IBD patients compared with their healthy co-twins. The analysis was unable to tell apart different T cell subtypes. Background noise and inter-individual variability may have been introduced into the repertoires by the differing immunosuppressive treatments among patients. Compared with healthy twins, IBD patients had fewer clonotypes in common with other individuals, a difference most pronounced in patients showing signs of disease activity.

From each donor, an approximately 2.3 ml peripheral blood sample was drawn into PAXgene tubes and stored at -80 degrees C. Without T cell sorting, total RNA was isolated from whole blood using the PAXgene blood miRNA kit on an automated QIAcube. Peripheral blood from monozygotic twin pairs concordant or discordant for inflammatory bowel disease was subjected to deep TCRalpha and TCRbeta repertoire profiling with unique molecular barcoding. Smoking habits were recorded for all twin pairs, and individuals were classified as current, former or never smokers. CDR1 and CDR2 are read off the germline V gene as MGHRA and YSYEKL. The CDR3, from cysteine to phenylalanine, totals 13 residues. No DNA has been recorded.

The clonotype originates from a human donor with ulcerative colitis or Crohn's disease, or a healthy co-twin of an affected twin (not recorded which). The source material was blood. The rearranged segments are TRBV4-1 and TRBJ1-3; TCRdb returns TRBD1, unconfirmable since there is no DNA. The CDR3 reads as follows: CASSVGVSDTIYF.